The rows below give T cell receptor beta chains drawn from one sample of a study of identical twins. TCRdb reanalysed the 5' RACE reads using MiXCR and keeps one entry per CDR3 protein. The sample lists some 330,000 distinct CDR3 sequences; around 9% were seen once. Sequencing was done on a sample of naive T cells sorted from blood. The receptors shown here come from a woman between 45 and 60 years old in good health. The CDR3 runs from the conserved cysteine through the conserved F or W. D genes are given only for firm matches. The size field is filled for only some rows; it gives once, few, many or a size class.

J gene,clone size,V gene,D gene,CDR3 DNA,CDR3 protein
TRBJ2-2,few,TRBV4-1,-,TGCGCCAGCAGCCCCCGACTAGGAGGGGACACCGGGGAGCTGTTTTTT,CASSPRLGGDTGELFF
TRBJ2-3,-,TRBV6-5,TRBD2,TGTGCCAGCAGCACCCTCCGGACTAGCGCCACAGATACGCAGTATTTT,CASSTLRTSATDTQYF
TRBJ1-5,few,TRBV11-2,TRBD1,TGTGCCAGCAGCTCTCAGGGGGTCGAGGATCAGCCCCAGCATTTT,CASSSQGVEDQPQHF
TRBJ2-4,-,TRBV12-3/TRBV12-4,-,TGTGCCAGCAGTTTTTCGGTCATTCAGTACTTC,CASSFSVIQYF
TRBJ2-7,many,TRBV7-9,TRBD1,TGTGCCAGCAGTGGACAGGGGTACGAGCAGTACTTC,CASSGQGYEQYF
TRBJ1-1,many,TRBV29-1,-,TGCAGCGTTAAAAGGGGCGTCGGGAACACTGAAGCTTTCTTT,CSVKRGVGNTEAFF
TRBJ2-7,many,TRBV5-1,TRBD1,TGCGCCAGCAGCTTCCAACCAGGGGGCTACGAGCAGTACTTC,CASSFQPGGYEQYF
TRBJ1-1,-,TRBV15,-,TGTGCCACCAGCAGAGATATCCCGACAGCTAACACTGAAGCTTTCTTT,CATSRDIPTANTEAFF
TRBJ2-1,many,TRBV5-1,-,TGCGCCAGCAGCCCTGGGACACTTCAACCCTACAATGAGCAGTTCTTC,CASSPGTLQPYNEQFF
TRBJ1-4,many,TRBV5-6,-,TGTGCCAGCAGCCCTAGAGGCTATAATGAAAAACTGTTTTTT,CASSPRGYNEKLFF
TRBJ2-1,many,TRBV12-3/TRBV12-4,TRBD1,TGTGCCAGCAGGCCGGGACAGTACAATGAGCAGTTCTTC,CASRPGQYNEQFF
TRBJ2-3,-,TRBV20-1,TRBD1,TGCAGTGGAGGACAGGGGGCAACAGATACGCAGTATTTT,CSGGQGATDTQYF
TRBJ1-5,many,TRBV7-6,TRBD1,TGTGCCAGCAGCCTCACTGGGACAGAAAATCAGCCCCAGCATTTT,CASSLTGTENQPQHF
TRBJ2-5,few,TRBV30,-,TGTGCCCGGAGAGATCGGGAGACCCAGTACTTC,CARRDRETQYF
TRBJ2-3,-,TRBV4-2,TRBD2,TGTGCCAGCAGCCAAGAAGGGACTAGATTCACAGATACGCAGTATTTT,CASSQEGTRFTDTQYF
TRBJ2-7,-,TRBV7-2,TRBD1,TGTGCCAGCAGCTTATCCCTCGGGACAGGGAGCTACGAGCAGTACTTC,CASSLSLGTGSYEQYF
TRBJ2-2,-,TRBV12-3/TRBV12-4,-,TGTGCCAGCACCCCCCTAGGTGGCAGGGGAATCGGGGAGCTGTTTTTT,CASTPLGGRGIGELFF
TRBJ2-4,many,TRBV29-1,-,TGCAGCGTTGAAGTTCGTATGCCAAAAGTCATTCAGTACTTC,CSVEVRMPKVIQYF
TRBJ2-3,few,TRBV28,-,TGTGCCAGCAGTTTTCGGCGGCCCCAAGGTTCAGATACGCAGTATTTT,CASSFRRPQGSDTQYF
TRBJ2-5,few,TRBV3-1,-,TGTGCCAGCAGCCCCTTTGTAGCGATAGCGGACCAAGAGACCCAGTACTTC,CASSPFVAIADQETQYF
TRBJ2-7,-,TRBV20-1,TRBD2,TGCAGTGCTGAGGGCCGGGCTAGCGGGATGTACGAGCAGTACTTC,CSAEGRASGMYEQYF
TRBJ2-5,few,TRBV5-1,TRBD2,TGCGCCAGCAGCTTGGGAGGGCTAGCGGGAACAGAGACCCAGTACTTC,CASSLGGLAGTETQYF
TRBJ2-5,few,TRBV4-1,TRBD2,TGCGCCAGCAGCCAAGAGGGACTAGGAGAGACCCAGTACTTC,CASSQEGLGETQYF
TRBJ2-3,few,TRBV7-9,TRBD1,TGTGCCAGCAGCTTATCGACAGGGCCAGATACGCAGTATTTT,CASSLSTGPDTQYF
TRBJ2-3,few,TRBV11-2,-,TGTGCCAGCAGCTTAGTTCTAGCGAGCGAGGATACGCAGTATTTT,CASSLVLASEDTQYF
TRBJ2-7,-,TRBV7-9,-,TGTGCCAGCAGCCCCGGGCAGGGGGGAGCCTACGAGCAGTACTTC,CASSPGQGGAYEQYF
TRBJ2-1,-,TRBV7-8,-,TGTGCCAGCAGCCTTCGGACGGATCTCTACAATGAGCAGTTCTTC,CASSLRTDLYNEQFF
TRBJ2-3,many,TRBV12-3/TRBV12-4,-,TGTGCCAGCAGTTTAGGCCCAAGCACAGATACGCAGTATTTT,CASSLGPSTDTQYF
TRBJ1-1,-,TRBV29-1,-,TGCAGCTCCCGTGGCTCAGGGAGGATAACTGAAGCTTTCTTT,CSSRGSGRITEAFF
TRBJ2-7,few,TRBV7-8,-,TGTGCCAGCAGCCCCCGGGGGAACTACGAGCAGTACTTC,CASSPRGNYEQYF
TRBJ2-3,-,TRBV9,TRBD2,TGTGCCAGCAGTTCCCTTAGCGGGACACAAGATACGCAGTATTTT,CASSSLSGTQDTQYF
TRBJ1-1,few,TRBV11-2,-,TGTGCCAGCAGCTTAGTTCCCGTCCGATCGGGGTTTGGCACTGAAGCTTTCTTT,CASSLVPVRSGFGTEAFF
TRBJ2-3,-,TRBV2,TRBD1,TGTGCCAGCAGAAACAGGGGAGATACGCAGTATTTT,CASRNRGDTQYF
TRBJ1-1,few,TRBV27,-,TGTGCCAGCAGGGAAGACCTCATGAACACTGAAGCTTTCTTT,CASREDLMNTEAFF
TRBJ1-1,-,TRBV11-2,-,TGTGCCAGCAGTTCCTTCCCGGCGGGGCTAAGAACTGAAGCTTTCTTT,CASSSFPAGLRTEAFF
TRBJ2-7,many,TRBV5-6,-,TGTGCCAGCAGCTTGGCGGTGATAGGCTGGGAGCAGTACTTC,CASSLAVIGWEQYF
TRBJ1-1,few,TRBV20-1,TRBD1,TGCAGTGCCGCCACAGGGGTTGGTGGAGCTTTCTTT,CSAATGVGGAFF
TRBJ2-1,few,TRBV4-1,-,TGCGCCAGCAGCCAAGGTGGGGGGCGGATTTACAATGAGCAGTTCTTC,CASSQGGGRIYNEQFF
TRBJ1-1,few,TRBV5-1,TRBD1,TGCGCCAGCAGCTTGGCCGGGCAGGGGGGAGCTTTCTTT,CASSLAGQGGAFF
TRBJ2-5,many,TRBV29-1,-,TGCAGCGGTATATATTGGGGTTTGGGGGATTTTGGAGAGACCCAGTACTTC,CSGIYWGLGDFGETQYF
TRBJ1-6,-,TRBV11-3,-,TGTGCCAGCAGCTTCAGGGACGGCTATAATTCACCCCTCCACTTT,CASSFRDGYNSPLHF
TRBJ2-7,many,TRBV7-9,-,TGTGCCAGCAGCCCCCCAAGGGCCCCCTACGAGCAGTACTTC,CASSPPRAPYEQYF
TRBJ1-2,few,TRBV6-2/TRBV6-3,-,TGTGCCAGCGGGGGGGCCAAAGCTAACTATGGCTACACCTTC,CASGGAKANYGYTF
TRBJ2-7,many,TRBV4-1,TRBD1,TGCGCCAGCAGCCGCCTACAGACAGGGGTTGGGGACGAGCAGTACTTC,CASSRLQTGVGDEQYF
TRBJ2-3,-,TRBV5-1,-,TGCGCCAGCAGTGAGCCGGAGGGGGTCCCAGATACGCAGTATTTT,CASSEPEGVPDTQYF
TRBJ1-5,few,TRBV5-5,TRBD1,TGTGCCAGCAGCTCTGCCCGGGACAGCATAATGGTCAATCAGCCCCAGCATTTT,CASSSARDSIMVNQPQHF
TRBJ2-3,-,TRBV20-1,TRBD2,TGCAGTGCTTCCTTAGCGGGAGTGGCTGGTACGCAGTATTTT,CSASLAGVAGTQYF
TRBJ1-5,few,TRBV20-1,TRBD1,TGCAGTGCTAGACCAGGGGGCACGGGTCAGCCCCAGCATTTT,CSARPGGTGQPQHF
TRBJ2-7,-,TRBV7-9,-,TGTGCCAGCAGCTTCGCGGTCTACGAGCAGTACTTC,CASSFAVYEQYF
TRBJ2-3,many,TRBV12-3/TRBV12-4,-,TGTGCCAGCAGTTTTGCGGAGGCAGATACGCAGTATTTT,CASSFAEADTQYF
TRBJ2-7,few,TRBV12-3/TRBV12-4,-,TGTGCCAGCAGCAGGACCGTCCTCCCCTACGAGCAGTACTTC,CASSRTVLPYEQYF